The next 25 T cell receptor beta chains were all read from a single sample in a study of OX40 agonist ivuxolimab in advanced cancers. Libraries were prepared by immunoSEQ multiplex PCR; TCRdb keeps only in-frame clonotypes and omits some of them. The sample carries 92,000 or so clones, roughly four fifths recorded once. The sequences come from CD4+ or CD8+ T cells sorted from blood, collected in a trial of the OX40 agonist ivuxolimab. The origin of the receptors is an adult with an advanced solid tumor such as melanoma, head and neck, liver or kidney cancer.

The rearrangement links TRBV6-1 to TRBJ2-3; 9 positions agree with TRBD1. This CDR3 has 16 amino acids. Germline CDR1 is MNHNS and CDR2 is SASEGT. The V segment lost 4 bases and the J segment 4 bases; nucleotides outside the gene matches: 9. The DNA of the CDR3 is TGTGCCAGCAGTGGCAACAGGGGGCTGGTTGCAGATACGCAGTATTTT. Translation gives CASSGNRGLVADTQYF.

The chain combines TRBV30 with TRBJ2-2; TRBD1 matches at 11 bases. Germline CDR1 reads GTSNPN; CDR2 reads SVGIG (reference sequence). V dropped 3 bases and J dropped 4; count of bases not matched to a gene: 10. The CDR3 runs 17 residues. CDR3 DNA: TGTGCCTGGAGCGCCTCGGACAGGGGGCTTCTCACCGGGGAGCTGTTTTTT. Amino acids: CAWSASDRGLLTGELFF.

The V call is TRBV5-1, the J call TRBJ2-5, with D perhaps matching TRBD1 or TRBD2 (6 bases each). Germline V lookup: CDR1 SGHRS, CDR2 YFSETQ. V was cut by 0 bases and J by 5 bases, with 11 bases left in between. The CDR3 consists of 14 residues. CDR3 sequence: CASSLAGGGETQYF. Written as DNA, the CDR3 is TGCGCCAGCAGCTTGGCCGGGGGCGGCGAGACCCAGTACTTC.

V usage is TRBV15 and J usage is TRBJ2-7; 8 bases match TRBD2. The length of the CDR3 is 14 residues. The junction had 3 bases not matched to a gene; V was cut back by 3 bases and J by 2 bases. Germline V gene sequence: CDR1 LNHNV, CDR2 YYDKDF (reference sequence). CDR3 protein: CATSSTSGPYEQYF. CDR3 coding DNA: TGTGCCACCAGCAGCACTAGCGGCCCCTACGAGCAGTACTTC.

This sequence joins TRBV4-2 and TRBJ2-4; possible D gene TRBD1, 6 bases. The germline V gene has CDR1 LGHNA and CDR2 YNFKEQ. This CDR3 has 17 amino acids. Trimming removed 0 bases at V and 0 bases at J, with 12 bases between. The CDR3 sequence: CASSQDPQGIAKNIQYF. The CDR3 DNA reads TGTGCCAGCAGCCAAGACCCCCAGGGGATAGCCAAAAACATTCAGTACTTC.

This rearrangement joins TRBV7-3 to TRBJ2-1; 14 bases align to TRBD2. This CDR3 comprises 21 residues. CDR1 is SGHTA and CDR2 is FQGTGA in the germline V gene. V shed 4 bases, J shed 2 bases, and the junction held 16 bases outside the gene matches. The CDR3 nucleotides are TGTGCCAGCAGCTCCCCGACGTCGACTAGCGGGGGGGCTCCCGCCTACAATGAGCAGTTCTTC. Its translation is CASSSPTSTSGGAPAYNEQFF.

The chain employs TRBV19 and TRBJ1-2; tentatively, D is TRBD1 (5 bases). CDR1 LNHDA and CDR2 SQIVND come from the germline V gene (reference sequence). With 3 bases removed from V and 1 base from J, the gap between germline ends came to 6 bases. The CDR3 totals 13 residues. The CDR3 protein is CASSIGGNYGYTF. The CDR3, as DNA: TGTGCCAGTAGTATCGGGGGTAACTATGGCTACACCTTC.

The genes are TRBV6-5 and TRBJ2-3, with TRBD2 identical over 9 bases. The V gene end was trimmed by 7 bases and the J gene end by 4 bases; junction bases not matched to a gene: 6. The CDR3 consists of 14 residues. Looked up from germline, CDR1 is MNHEY and CDR2 is SVGAGI. DNA of the CDR3: TGTGCCAGCACGGGGGCTAGCGGGGCAGATACGCAGTATTTT. This translates into CASTGASGADTQYF.

The chain has TRBV2 and TRBJ2-7; 7 nucleotides line up with TRBD1. This CDR3 has 15 residues. Losses at the gene ends were 6 bases for V and 2 bases for J; bases not matched to a gene: 10. CDR1 and CDR2 (germline): SNHLY, FYNNEI. CDR3 sequence reads: CASSANRGPPYEQYF. In DNA, the CDR3 is TGTGCCAGCAGCGCCAACAGGGGACCCCCCTACGAGCAGTACTTC.

J is TRBJ1-1 and V is TRBV30, with 8 bases fitting TRBD1. CDR3 size: 13 residues. Germline V CDR1 and CDR2: GTSNPN, SVGIG (reference sequence). V shed 3 bases, J shed 5 bases, and the junction held 5 bases outside the gene matches. The CDR3 region is CAWRSGGWTEAFF. The CDR3 DNA sequence: TGTGCCTGGAGGTCAGGGGGCTGGACTGAAGCTTTCTTT.

The chain joins TRBV12-5 to TRBJ2-2; the D gene is possibly TRBD1 (5 bases). V was cut by 5 bases and J by 10 bases, with 14 bases left in between. CDR1 is LGHNT and CDR2 is FRNRAP in the germline V gene. The CDR3 contains 13 residues. The CDR3 protein is CASGDSMGQELFF. For the CDR3, the DNA is TGTGCTAGTGGTGACTCCATGGGGCAGGAGCTGTTTTTT. Full variable domain (remainder filled in from reference TRBV12-5 and TRBJ2-2): DARVTQTPRHKVTEMGQEVTMRCQPILGHNTVFWYRQTMMQGLELLAYFRNRAPLDDSGMPKDRFSAEMPDATLATLKIQPSEPRDSAVYFCASGDSMGQELFFGEGSRLTVL.

The rearrangement links TRBV21-1 to TRBJ2-1; the listed D gene, TRBD2, was not tested against the DNA. TRBV21-1 is tagged as a pseudogene. The CDR3 is 21 residues long. CDR3 loop: CASSIDELAGLPGGSYNEQFF. DNA of the CDR3: TGTGCCAGCAGCATCGACGAACTAGCGGGGCTCCCCGGGGGCTCCTACAATGAGCAGTTCTTC.

CDR3 residues: CAWSVTGGIDTQYF. The CDR3 DNA reads as TGTGCCTGGAGTGTAACGGGGGGCATAGATACGCAGTATTTT. J is TRBJ2-3 and V is TRBV30, with a weak D call TRBD2 (7 bases). V gave up 0 bases and J gave up 5 bases, with 12 bases separating them. CDR1 is GTSNPN and CDR2 is SVGIG in the germline V gene (reference sequence). The CDR3 consists of 14 residues.

The rearrangement uses TRBV10-3 and TRBJ1-6, with TRBD1 as a possible D gene (6 bases). The CDR3 is 14 residues long. CDR1 and CDR2 (germline): ENHRY, SYGVKD. Trimming took 6 bases from V and 10 from J, leaving 16 bases between them. DNA for the CDR3: TGTGCCATCAGCGCGACAGACCAGGGGTCACCCCTCCACTTT. It is translated as CAISATDQGSPLHF.

The chain employs TRBV19 and TRBJ1-1, with D maybe TRBD1 (6 bases). The CDR3 sequence is 12 residues long. V was clipped by 8 bases and J by 8 bases, with 15 bases between them. Germline CDR1 LNHDA, CDR2 SQIVND (reference sequence). The CDR3 DNA is TGTGCCAGTCGTGCCGGACAGTCAGAAGCTTTCTTT. Translated, it gives CASRAGQSEAFF.

The chain employs TRBV6-5 and TRBJ1-1, with no clear D. The CDR3 totals 14 residues. CDR1 is MNHEY and CDR2 is SVGAGI in the germline V gene. Trimming took 2 bases from V and 5 from J, leaving 12 bases between them. The CDR3 reads CASSYEGGGTEAFF. Here the CDR3 DNA reads TGTGCCAGCAGTTACGAGGGAGGAGGGACTGAAGCTTTCTTT.

The V call is TRBV12-1, the J call TRBJ2-1. TRBV12-1 is annotated as a pseudogene. The CDR3 spans 18 residues. The CDR3 sequence is CASSFTKGYSSSYNEQFF. The CDR3 bases are TGTGCCAGCAGCTTTACAAAGGGTTACTCAAGCTCCTACAATGAGCAGTTCTTC.

The CDR3 nucleotides read TGTGCCAGCTCAAGACAGAGCTCGAACACTGAAGCTTTCTTT. The encoded protein is CASSRQSSNTEAFF. The V gene is TRBV18, the J gene TRBJ1-1; D possibly corresponds to TRBD1 (5 bases). Germline V gene sequence: CDR1 KGHSH, CDR2 LQKENI. The CDR3 is 14 residues long. Trimming removed 5 bases from V and 1 base from J, with 11 bases in between.

The V and J genes are TRBV28 and TRBJ2-1, with D possibly being TRBD1 (5 bases). The CDR3 consists of 17 residues. V was cut by 7 bases and J by 6 bases, with 25 bases left in between. The germline V gene encodes CDR1 MDHEN and CDR2 SYDVKM. The CDR3 sequence is CASIPPLSQRGINEQFF. CDR3 in DNA: TGTGCCAGCATTCCTCCTCTGAGTCAAAGGGGCATCAATGAGCAGTTCTTC.

The rearrangement links TRBV4-3 to TRBJ2-1; TRBD1 aligns across 8 bases. The germline V gene encodes CDR1 LGHNA and CDR2 YSLEER. Unmatched junction bases numbered 9, after V lost 1 base and J lost 7 bases. The CDR3 runs to 16 residues. CDR3 in DNA: TGCGCCAGCAGCCAAGGCAAAGGAACAGGGGGTAATGAGCAGTTCTTC. Its translation is CASSQGKGTGGNEQFF.

The chain links TRBV6-1 to TRBJ1-2, with a weak D call TRBD1 (5 bases). Trimming removed 5 bases from V and 4 bases from J, with 14 bases in between. The germline gives CDR1 MNHNS, CDR2 SASEGT. The CDR3 has 14 amino acids. The CDR3 region has the DNA TGTGCCAGCAGTCCGAGGGGATCGGGCTATGGCTACACCTTC. It yields the protein CASSPRGSGYGYTF.

This clone was counted a few times. This rearrangement joins TRBV6-1 to TRBJ1-5, with no clear D. Germline V lookup: CDR1 MNHNS, CDR2 SASEGT. The CDR3 spans 13 residues. Trimming removed 2 bases from V and 2 bases from J, with 4 bases in between. The CDR3 DNA is TGTGCCAGCAGTGAACAGGGCAATCAGCCCCAGCATTTT. Its protein is CASSEQGNQPQHF.

This chain joins TRBV19 and TRBJ1-3, with D perhaps TRBD1 (6 bases). This CDR3 contains 16 residues. The germline V gene encodes CDR1 LNHDA and CDR2 SQIVND (reference sequence). Trimming left V 7 bases short and J 0 bases short, with 16 bases between. The CDR3 bases are TGTGCCAGTACTACGGGTGGACAGCACTCTGGAAACACCATATATTTT. Its translation is CASTTGGQHSGNTIYF.

The genes are TRBV2 and TRBJ2-1, with D perhaps matching TRBD2 (7 bases). This CDR3 has 13 residues. Germline V gene data show CDR1 as SNHLY and CDR2 as FYNNEI. The germline V and J ends were trimmed by 6 bases and 8 bases, with 14 bases remaining between them. The chain's CDR3 is CASRVGGLHEQFF. CDR3 DNA: TGTGCCAGCAGGGTCGGGGGGCTCCATGAGCAGTTCTTC.

The CDR3 nucleotides are TGTGCCAGTAGTCCGACCAGGGGGGCTAACTATGGCTACACCTTC. This gives the protein CASSPTRGANYGYTF. V usage is TRBV19 and J usage is TRBJ1-2; 7 nucleotides align to TRBD1. CDR1 and CDR2 (germline): LNHDA, SQIVND (reference sequence). CDR3 size: 15 residues. The V gene end was trimmed by 5 bases and the J gene end by 0 bases; junction bases not matched to a gene: 6.